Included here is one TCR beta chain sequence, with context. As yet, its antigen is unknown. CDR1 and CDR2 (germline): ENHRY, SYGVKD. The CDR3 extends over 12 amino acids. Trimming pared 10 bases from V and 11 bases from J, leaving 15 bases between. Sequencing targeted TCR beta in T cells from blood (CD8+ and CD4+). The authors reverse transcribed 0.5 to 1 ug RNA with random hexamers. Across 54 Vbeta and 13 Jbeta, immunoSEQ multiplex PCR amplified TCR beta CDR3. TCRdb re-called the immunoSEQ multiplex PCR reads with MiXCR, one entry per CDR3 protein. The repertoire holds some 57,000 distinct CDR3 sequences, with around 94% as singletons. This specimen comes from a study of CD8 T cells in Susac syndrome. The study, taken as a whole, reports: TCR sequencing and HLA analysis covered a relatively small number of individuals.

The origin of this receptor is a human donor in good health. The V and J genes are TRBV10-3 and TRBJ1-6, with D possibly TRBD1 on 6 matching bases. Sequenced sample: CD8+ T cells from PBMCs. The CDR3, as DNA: TGTGCCAGCAACACGGGGACACCACCCCTCCACTTT. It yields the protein CASNTGTPPLHF.